These 7 T cell receptor beta chains share one sample of origin, sequenced in a study of T and B cells in COVID-19 patients. Each TRB amplification used 250-500 ng of genomic DNA from blood. Multiplex PCR with BIOMED2 TRB-A/B primer pools amplified TRB rearrangements. TCRdb reprocessed the multiplex PCR reads with MiXCR, giving one entry per CDR3 protein. The repertoire holds about 21,000 distinct CDR3 sequences, with approximately 30% as singletons. Sequenced: blood. The receptors shown here come from a human donor who had recovered from COVID-19.

Many counts were recorded for this clonotype. This chain uses TRBV5-1 with TRBJ2-2; D call uncertain. CDR3 size: 12 residues. Trimming removed 0 bases from V and 10 bases from J, with 7 bases in between. Germline CDR1 and CDR2: SGHRS and YFSETQ. The CDR3 sequence: CASSLASQELFF. CDR3 DNA sequence: TGCGCCAGCAGCTTGGCCTCTCAGGAGCTGTTTTTT.

CDR3 amino acids: CASRGWRDNSPLHF. The CDR3, as DNA: TGTGCCAGCAGAGGATGGAGGGATAATTCACCCCTCCACTTT. The chain links TRBV6-5 to TRBJ1-6; D is undetermined. CDR1 is MNHEY, CDR2 SVGAGI, per germline. CDR3 size: 14 residues. The ends were cut back, 6 bases at V and 5 bases at J, with 11 bases in the middle.

This clonotype was seen many times. V and J are TRBV15 and TRBJ1-1; D is unclear. Germline V gene sequence: CDR1 LNHNV, CDR2 YYDKDF (reference sequence). The CDR3 totals 14 residues. V was clipped by 1 base and J by 3 bases, with 9 bases between them. The CDR3 sequence is CATSRGGSDTEAFF. The DNA for the CDR3 is TGTGCCACCAGCAGAGGTGGATCCGACACTGAAGCTTTCTTT.

This sequence joins TRBV7-6 and TRBJ2-5; maybe TRBD2 (7 bases). V shed 3 bases and J shed 5 bases, with 28 bases lying between them. Germline V gene data show CDR1 as SGHVS and CDR2 as FNYEAQ. The CDR3 runs to 19 residues. CDR3 amino acids: CASSFPVGGRGAAEETQYF. The CDR3 DNA reads as TGTGCCAGCAGCTTCCCCGTCGGGGGTCGGGGGGCGGCGGAGGAGACCCAGTACTTC.

V usage is TRBV6-1 and J usage is TRBJ1-2; D uncertain. Germline CDR1 and CDR2: MNHNS and SASEGT. The CDR3 is made up of 15 amino acids. Trimming took 3 bases from V and 7 from J, leaving 18 bases between them. The CDR3 loop is CASSETVRRTGGYTF. The CDR3 bases are TGTGCCAGCAGTGAGACGGTCAGGAGAACGGGTGGCTACACCTTC.

There are a few counts of this clonotype. The V call is TRBV12-3 or TRBV12-4, the J call TRBJ2-1; D possibly corresponds to TRBD2 (6 bases). V dropped 5 bases and J dropped 8 bases, with 16 bases sitting between them. The CDR3 runs to 14 residues. CDR3 in DNA: TGTGCCAGCAGTCCCCAGACTAGTGTCTATGAGCAGTTCTTC. Amino acid sequence: CASSPQTSVYEQFF.

The gene calls are TRBV20-1 and TRBJ2-5, with 8 bases matching TRBD2. Looked up from germline, CDR1 is DFQATT and CDR2 is SNEGSKA (reference sequence). J gave up 0 bases and V 6 bases, and 9 bases lay outside the gene matches. This CDR3 comprises 15 residues. CDR3: CSAGSGDPYQETQYF. CDR3 coding DNA: TGCAGTGCAGGTAGCGGGGACCCGTACCAAGAGACCCAGTACTTC.